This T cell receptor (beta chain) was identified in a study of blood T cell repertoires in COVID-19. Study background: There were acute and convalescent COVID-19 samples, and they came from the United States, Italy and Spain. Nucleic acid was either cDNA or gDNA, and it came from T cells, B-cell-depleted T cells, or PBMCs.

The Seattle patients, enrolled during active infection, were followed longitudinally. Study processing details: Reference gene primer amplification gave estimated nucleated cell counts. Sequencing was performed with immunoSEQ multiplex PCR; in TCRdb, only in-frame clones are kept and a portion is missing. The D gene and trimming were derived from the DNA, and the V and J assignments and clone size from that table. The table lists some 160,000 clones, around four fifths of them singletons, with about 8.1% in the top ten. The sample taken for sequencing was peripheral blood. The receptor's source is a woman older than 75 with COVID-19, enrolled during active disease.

For the CDR3, the DNA is TGTGCCAGCACTCAAGACAGGGGGGTTTATGGCTACACCTTC. Translated: CASTQDRGVYGYTF. The chain employs TRBV5-6 and TRBJ1-2; the match to TRBD1 covers 9 bases. This CDR3 is built from 14 residues. J was trimmed by 5 bases and V by 6 bases; bases with no gene match: 8. Germline CDR1 reads SGHDT; CDR2 reads YYEEEE.